Listed here are 10 T cell receptor beta chains from one sample, sequenced in a study of blood T cell repertoires in COVID-19. Clones were sequenced by immunoSEQ multiplex PCR, and TCRdb holds only the in-frame ones, with some missing. The sample consists of 35,000 to 50,000 clones, around 91% of them appearing once. The sample was peripheral blood. These receptors originate from a man aged 50 or older with active COVID-19.

CDR3 DNA: TGTGCCAGCAGCTCGAGGACAGGGACTTTCGAGCAGTACTTC. The encoded protein is CASSSRTGTFEQYF. The chain is built from TRBV7-8 and TRBJ2-7; 8 positions agree with TRBD1. V was pared by 4 bases and J by 6 bases, with 8 bases of the junction left unmatched. The CDR3 extends over 14 amino acids. Germline CDR1 is SGHVS and CDR2 is FQNEAQ.

The sample holds one count of this clone. CDR3 region: CASRRGGEPTGELFF. The CDR3, as DNA: TGCGCCAGCAGGAGGGGGGGGGAACCCACCGGGGAGCTGTTTTTT. J is TRBJ2-2 and V is TRBV10-2; tentatively, D is TRBD2 (7 bases). Germline loops: CDR1 WSHSY, CDR2 SAAADI. V was clipped by 6 bases and J by 4 bases, with 15 bases between them. CDR3 size: 15 residues.

The chain has TRBV4-2 and TRBJ2-7; 7 nucleotides line up with TRBD1. There are 16 residues in the CDR3. Germline values: CDR1 LGHNA, CDR2 YNFKEQ. V was clipped by 3 bases and J by 0 bases; unmatched bases: 8. The CDR3 DNA reads as TGTGCCAGCAGCCAGGCCGGGACAGAGAGCTCCTACGAGCAGTACTTC. Protein sequence: CASSQAGTESSYEQYF.

This sequence joins TRBV4-1 and TRBJ1-5, with unresolved D. The length of the CDR3 is 14 residues. From germline, CDR1 is MGHRA and CDR2 YSYEKL. Deletions cut 2 bases from V and 7 bases from J, with 12 bases between. CDR3 coding DNA: TGCGCCAGCAGCCAACTGGAGGGCCTACAGCCCCAGCATTTT. Translation gives CASSQLEGLQPQHF.

The chain combines TRBV3-1 (or the pseudogene TRBV3-2) with TRBJ1-5; 8 bases match TRBD1. CDR1 and CDR2 (germline): LGHDT, YNNKEL (reference sequence). The ends lost 4 bases at V and 7 bases at J; junction bases unmatched: 3. The CDR3 loop spans 13 amino acids. The CDR3 here is CASSPGQGQPQHF. The CDR3 nucleotides read TGTGCCAGCAGCCCTGGACAGGGACAGCCCCAGCATTTT.

The chain links TRBV2 to TRBJ1-2; tentative D call: TRBD1 (5 bases). The CDR3 consists of 12 residues. Per germline, CDR1 SNHLY and CDR2 FYNNEI. V was shortened by 8 bases and J by 8 bases, with 15 bases between the two germline ends. CDR3 amino acids: CASCVREGGYTF. The CDR3 nucleotides read TGTGCCAGCTGTGTGAGGGAGGGGGGCTACACCTTC.

This clone was detected once. This chain connects TRBV21-1 to TRBJ1-5. TRBV21-1 is classified as a pseudogene. This CDR3 is built from 18 residues. The CDR3: CASSKLFFRGVSNQPQHF. DNA for the CDR3: TGTGCCAGCAGCAAGCTATTTTTTCGCGGGGTTTCTAATCAGCCCCAGCATTTT.

This rearrangement joins TRBV14 to TRBJ1-5; 9 nucleotides agree with TRBD1. The germline CDR1 and CDR2 sequences are SGHDN and FVKESK. The CDR3 is made up of 17 amino acids. The junction had 5 bases not matched to a gene; V was cut back by 0 bases and J by 2 bases. The CDR3 DNA reads as TGTGCCAGCAGCCAAGATAGGGGACAGGGCTGCAATCAGCCCCAGCATTTT. It codes for CASSQDRGQGCNQPQHF. Using reference TRBV14 and TRBJ1-5 for the parts outside the CDR3, the full variable domain is EAGVTQFPSHSVIEKGQTVTLRCDPISGHDNLYWYRRVMGKEIKFLLHFVKESKQDESGMPNNRFLAERTGGTYSTLKVQPAELEDSGVYFCASSQDRGQGCNQPQHFGDGTRLSIL.

CDR3 DNA sequence: TGTGCCAGCAGCTACGGACAGGGTGCCCCCTACGAGCAGTACTTC. It is translated as CASSYGQGAPYEQYF. The V call is TRBV11-2, the J call TRBJ2-7; TRBD1 aligns across 8 bases. The CDR3 runs 15 residues. Unmatched junction bases numbered 7, after V lost 4 bases and J lost 2 bases. CDR1 is SGHAT, CDR2 FQNNGV, per germline.

This clone was seen once. This rearrangement joins TRBV19 to TRBJ2-2; 7 nucleotides agree with TRBD1. CDR3 size: 14 residues. The V gene's germline CDR1 is LNHDA and CDR2 SQIVND (reference sequence). After removal of 10 bases from V and 0 bases from J, the junction contained 5 bases not matched to a gene. The chain's CDR3 is CATNQGANTGELFF. The CDR3 DNA follows: TGTGCCACCAACCAGGGGGCGAACACCGGGGAGCTGTTTTTT.